A single sample gave rise to the 22 T cell receptor beta chains below, sequenced in a study of response to subunit inactivated influenza vaccine. TCRdb independently ran MiXCR on the RT-PCR reads; one entry per CDR3 protein. The sample holds 800,000 to 1,000,000 distinct CDR3 sequences; over 20% are singletons and the top ten take roughly 10%. This material consisted of PBMCs from blood, taken less than 6 days after vaccination. The receptors were sampled from a man aged 50-59 years who received an inactivated influenza vaccine.

This sequence joins TRBV4-3 and TRBJ2-3; 7 nucleotides agree with TRBD2. V shed 0 bases and J 4 bases; nucleotides not matched to a gene: 7. CDR3 size: 16 residues. Germline V gene lookup returns CDR1 LGHNA and CDR2 YSLEER. Here the CDR3 DNA reads TGCGCCAGCAGCCAAGAAGGTGGGGGGGGTTCAGATACGCAGTATTTT. Protein product: CASSQEGGGGSDTQYF.

This chain uses TRBV2 with TRBJ1-6; TRBD1 is a possible D gene (6 bases). Germline V gives CDR1 SNHLY, CDR2 FYNNEI. This CDR3 contains 12 residues. Trimming stripped 7 bases from V and 10 bases from J, with 11 bases between. Written as DNA, the CDR3 is TGTGCCAGCAAGCTCCAGGGGTCACCCCTCCACTTT. It specifies CASKLQGSPLHF.

This clonotype has just a few counts. This chain connects TRBV5-1 to TRBJ2-2, with 9 bases aligning to TRBD2. The ends lost 0 bases at V and 5 bases at J; junction bases unmatched: 8. Germline V CDR1 and CDR2: SGHRS, YFSETQ. The CDR3 is 17 residues long. Written as DNA, the CDR3 is TGCGCCAGCAGCTTGGAACGCGCGGGGGGGACTACCGGGGAGCTGTTTTTT. This codes for CASSLERAGGTTGELFF.

The CDR3 region is CASSSPGTGRGGNEQFF. The CDR3 nucleotides are TGTGCCAGCAGCTCACCCGGGACTGGCCGGGGCGGGAATGAGCAGTTCTTC. The chain combines TRBV5-4 with TRBJ2-1; TRBD2 might be the D (6 bases). Germline V gives CDR1 SGHNT, CDR2 YYREEE (reference sequence). V was cut by 3 bases and J by 7 bases, with 23 bases left in between. The CDR3 is 17 residues long.

This clonotype was observed many times. The rearrangement uses TRBV29-1 and TRBJ1-1, with TRBD1 matching over 7 bases. The ends lost 5 bases at V and 6 bases at J; junction bases unmatched: 12. Germline CDR1 reads SQVTM; CDR2 reads ANQGSEA. The CDR3 is made up of 14 amino acids. The CDR3 sequence: CSVFQGGQDAEAFF. The CDR3 DNA is TGCAGCGTTTTCCAGGGGGGCCAAGATGCTGAAGCTTTCTTT.

This clonotype appeared a few times. The chain links TRBV7-8 to TRBJ2-3, with D perhaps matching TRBD2 (6 bases). The CDR3 has 15 amino acids. Germline assignment: CDR1 SGHVS and CDR2 FQNEAQ. The V end lost 5 bases, the J end lost 2 bases, and 14 bases lay between the germline ends. The CDR3 sequence is CASSPGRLHTDTQYF. The CDR3 bases are TGTGCCAGCAGCCCGGGGAGGCTACACACAGATACGCAGTATTTT.

This clonotype was picked up a small number of times. This chain links TRBV20-1 with TRBJ2-5; D perhaps matches TRBD2 (6 bases). Deletions cut 0 bases from V and 0 bases from J, with 14 bases between. The CDR3 loop spans 16 amino acids. Germline CDR1 reads DFQATT; CDR2 reads SNEGSKA (reference sequence). CDR3 loop: CSAREGKGGYQETQYF. CDR3 DNA: TGCAGTGCTAGAGAGGGGAAAGGAGGGTACCAAGAGACCCAGTACTTC.

V and J are TRBV20-1 and TRBJ1-2; TRBD1 might be the D (6 bases). The V and J ends lost 4 bases and 5 bases respectively, with 11 bases between them. This CDR3 has 12 residues. Germline CDR1 and CDR2: DFQATT and SNEGSKA (reference sequence). The CDR3 protein is CSATGVGYGYTF. The CDR3 nucleotides are TGCAGTGCTACAGGGGTTGGATATGGCTACACCTTC.

The count of this clonotype is one. The rearrangement uses TRBV5-1 and TRBJ2-7; TRBD1 aligns across 9 bases. Unmatched junction bases numbered 10, after V lost 4 bases and J lost 5 bases. There are 15 residues in the CDR3. CDR1 is SGHRS, CDR2 YFSETQ, per germline. The CDR3: CASSPRTGAKDEQYF. For the CDR3, the DNA is TGCGCCAGCAGCCCCAGGACAGGGGCGAAGGACGAGCAGTACTTC.

This clonotype was counted ten times or more. The CDR3 loop is CASSQRSGGEQYF. In DNA, the CDR3 is TGCGCCAGCAGCCAACGTTCCGGTGGCGAGCAGTACTTC. This chain uses TRBV4-3 with TRBJ2-7, with D uncertain. The CDR3 runs 13 residues. The V gene's germline CDR1 is LGHNA and CDR2 YSLEER. V lost 2 bases to trimming and J lost 6 bases, with 11 bases between them.

This clonotype has only a few counts. V usage is TRBV20-1 and J usage is TRBJ2-1; 11 bases map to TRBD2. The CDR3 sequence is 15 residues long. After removal of 1 base from V and 6 bases from J, the junction contained 5 bases not matched to a gene. Germline CDR1 DFQATT, CDR2 SNEGSKA (reference sequence). The CDR3 sequence is CSARGLAGGGNEQFF. The CDR3 DNA reads TGCAGTGCTAGAGGTCTAGCGGGAGGTGGCAATGAGCAGTTCTTC.

V is TRBV12-3 or TRBV12-4 and J is TRBJ2-1; 8 bases are a match to TRBD2. This CDR3 has 15 amino acids. V was pared by 4 bases and J by 6 bases, with 8 bases of the junction left unmatched. The CDR3 region is CASSSSGGGLNEQFF. Here the CDR3 DNA reads TGTGCCAGCAGTTCCTCCGGCGGGGGGCTCAATGAGCAGTTCTTC.

V usage is TRBV20-1 and J usage is TRBJ1-2; the D gene is possibly TRBD1 (5 bases). This CDR3 spans 15 amino acids. Germline values: CDR1 DFQATT, CDR2 SNEGSKA (reference sequence). V dropped 6 bases and J dropped 4 bases, with 21 bases sitting between them. The CDR3: CSARDHRGGGYGYTF. CDR3 in DNA: TGCAGTGCGAGGGACCATAGGGGAGGCGGCTATGGCTACACCTTC.

The chain combines TRBV7-9 with TRBJ2-5, with D possibly TRBD1 on 5 matching bases. The germline CDR1 and CDR2 sequences are SEHNR and FQNEAQ (reference sequence). The CDR3 has 15 residues. The V end was cut by 2 bases, the J end by 2 bases, with 12 bases between. In DNA form, the CDR3 reads TGTGCCAGCAGCTTACTAGGACATAGACAAGAGACCCAGTACTTC. Its translation is CASSLLGHRQETQYF.

The CDR3: CAIRTGLAGEIAPRRTDTQYF. The CDR3 region has the DNA TGTGCCATCAGAACGGGACTAGCGGGAGAAATTGCCCCGCGTCGGACAGATACGCAGTATTTT. This chain joins TRBV10-3 and TRBJ2-3; 14 nucleotides match TRBD2. The ends lost 6 bases at V and 3 bases at J; junction bases unmatched: 20. The CDR3 is 21 residues long. The germline V gene encodes CDR1 ENHRY and CDR2 SYGVKD.

This clonotype was seen more than once but under ten times. In DNA, the CDR3 is TGCAGTGCAAGACAGGGTGGCTCCTATAATTCACCCCTCCACTTT. Amino acid sequence: CSARQGGSYNSPLHF. This chain links TRBV20-1 with TRBJ1-6, with 7 bases identical to TRBD1. Germline values: CDR1 DFQATT, CDR2 SNEGSKA (reference sequence). V trimming: 6 bases; J trimming: 0 bases; junction bases outside the gene matches: 5. The CDR3 spans 15 residues.

J is TRBJ2-7 and V is TRBV20-1, with a weak D call TRBD2 (6 bases). This CDR3 spans 14 amino acids. V was cut by 0 bases and J by 3 bases, with 12 bases left in between. Germline values: CDR1 DFQATT, CDR2 SNEGSKA (reference sequence). The CDR3 protein is CSARDTSLGYEQYF. For the CDR3, the DNA is TGCAGTGCTAGAGATACTAGCTTGGGCTACGAGCAGTACTTC.

This clonotype appeared a few times. The J gene is TRBJ2-7, the V gene TRBV20-1, with D uncertain. CDR3 length: 13 residues. V was cut by 3 bases and J by 3 bases, with 12 bases left in between. CDR1 and CDR2 (germline): DFQATT, SNEGSKA (reference sequence). CDR3 region: CSASIPPVYEQYF. CDR3 DNA: TGCAGTGCTAGCATTCCGCCGGTCTACGAGCAGTACTTC.

This chain uses TRBV3-1 with TRBJ2-3; 7 bases align to TRBD1. In germline, CDR1 is LGHDT, CDR2 YNNKEL (reference sequence). The CDR3 spans 17 residues. V shed 4 bases, J shed 0 bases, and the junction held 10 bases outside the gene matches. The DNA of the CDR3 is TGTGCCAGCAGCCCTGACAGGGACCAATCCAGCACAGATACGCAGTATTTT. Protein product: CASSPDRDQSSTDTQYF.

This clonotype was detected only a few times. This chain links TRBV5-1 with TRBJ1-5; TRBD1 is a possible D gene (6 bases). The V gene's germline CDR1 is SGHRS and CDR2 YFSETQ. This CDR3 has 15 amino acids. The germline V and J ends were trimmed by 4 bases and 2 bases, with 13 bases remaining between them. Here the CDR3 reads CASSPDGQRNQPQHF. In nucleotides, the CDR3 is TGCGCCAGCAGCCCAGATGGACAGCGCAATCAGCCCCAGCATTTT. Filled out from reference TRBV5-1 and TRBJ1-5, the complete variable domain reads KAGVTQTPRYLIKTRGQQVTLSCSPISGHRSVSWYQQTPGQGLQFLFEYFSETQRNKGNFPGRFSGRQFSNSRSEMNVSTLELGDSALYLCASSPDGQRNQPQHFGDGTRLSIL.

This clonotype was recorded at least ten times. The V and J genes are TRBV7-2 and TRBJ2-1; 7 bases are shared with TRBD2. Germline loops: CDR1 SGHTA, CDR2 FQGNSA. The V and J ends lost 1 base and 9 bases, in that order; junction bases with no gene match: 9. The CDR3 is 15 amino acids. CDR3 in DNA: TGTGCCAGCAGCTTAGATCCCGGGACTAAATCTGAGCAGTTCTTC. Translation gives CASSLDPGTKSEQFF.

The chain recombines TRBV18 with TRBJ2-7, with D uncertain. Germline lookup yields CDR1 KGHSH and CDR2 LQKENI. Trimming cost V 4 bases and J 0 bases, with 10 bases left between them. This CDR3 spans 14 amino acids. CDR3 sequence reads: CASSQVGASYEQYF. Here the CDR3 DNA reads TGTGCCAGCTCACAGGTAGGCGCCTCCTACGAGCAGTACTTC. The variable domain in full, with the rest retrieved from reference TRBV18 and TRBJ2-7, is NAGVMQNPRHLVRRRGQEARLRCSPMKGHSHVYWYRQLPEEGLKFMVYLQKENIIDESGMPKERFSAEFPKEGPSILRIQQVVRGDSAAYFCASSQVGASYEQYFGPGTRLTVT.